The 11 T cell receptor beta chains below all came from one sample that was sequenced in a study of shared clonotypes between healthy human individuals. The data were produced by immunoSEQ multiplex PCR, yet TCRdb's version contains in-frame clones alone and is incomplete. The sample has some 2,100,000 clones; approximately 96% are singletons. Input material: naive CD4+ T cells sorted from blood. Documented subset: CD45RA+ positively selected. These receptors originate from a man between 18 and 29 years old in good health.

The DNA for the CDR3 is TGTGCCAGCAGCCCGGACAGAAATCAGCCCCAGCATTTT. It codes for CASSPDRNQPQHF. This chain uses TRBV13 with TRBJ1-5, with D possibly matching TRBD1 (6 bases). V was pared by 5 bases and J by 4 bases, with 9 bases between. Germline CDR1 and CDR2: PRHDT and FYEKMQ (reference sequence). The CDR3 extends over 13 amino acids. Complete variable domain (other parts from reference TRBV13 and TRBJ1-5): AAGVIQSPRHLIKEKRETATLKCYPIPRHDTVYWYQQGPGQDPQFLISFYEKMQSDKGSIPDRFSAQQFSDYHSELNMSSLELGDSALYFCASSPDRNQPQHFGDGTRLSIL.

The gene calls are TRBV9 and TRBJ1-6, with unresolved D. The length of the CDR3 is 13 residues. CDR1 SGDLS and CDR2 YYNGEE come from the germline V gene. V gave up 0 bases and J gave up 11 bases, with 9 bases separating them. CDR3 residues: CASSVEENTPLHF. The DNA for the CDR3 is TGTGCCAGCAGCGTAGAGGAGAATACACCCCTCCACTTT.

The J gene is TRBJ2-7, the V gene TRBV28; D is unclear. V lost 3 bases to trimming and J lost 5 bases, with 11 bases between them. Germline values: CDR1 MDHEN, CDR2 SYDVKM. The CDR3 is 13 residues long. The CDR3 DNA reads TGTGCCAGCAGTTTTAGGGCATGGGACGAGCAGTACTTC. Protein product: CASSFRAWDEQYF.

This sequence joins TRBV29-1 and TRBJ2-4; 8 nucleotides agree with TRBD1. Germline assignment: CDR1 SQVTM and CDR2 ANQGSEA. Trimming took 3 bases from V and 3 from J; bases not matched to a gene: 4. The length of the CDR3 is 14 residues. The CDR3: CSVEDRAVKNIQYF. Written as DNA, the CDR3 is TGCAGCGTTGAGGACAGGGCGGTCAAAAACATTCAGTACTTC.

The CDR3 nucleotides are TGTGCCAGCAGCTTAGTAGACGAGCAGTACTTC. It specifies CASSLVDEQYF. The J gene is TRBJ2-7, the V gene TRBV7-6; D not resolved. The CDR3 totals 11 residues. Trimming removed 1 base from V and 5 bases from J, with 3 bases in between. Germline assignment: CDR1 SGHVS and CDR2 FNYEAQ.

To note about this clone: At the DNA level, this CDR3 is encoded by other sequences in the same sample as well. The V and J genes are TRBV30 and TRBJ2-5; 7 nucleotides align to TRBD2. CDR1 GTSNPN and CDR2 SVGIG come from the germline V gene (reference sequence). The CDR3 runs 12 residues. Unmatched junction bases numbered 2, after V lost 3 bases and J lost 4 bases. The CDR3 here is CAWRGGVETQYF. CDR3 in DNA: TGTGCCTGGAGGGGGGGGGTAGAGACCCAGTACTTC.

With respect to this clone: Other DNA sequences in the sample encode the same CDR3. The chain combines TRBV7-6 with TRBJ2-3; D remains unclear. Germline CDR1 reads SGHVS; CDR2 reads FNYEAQ. Trimming cost V 1 base and J 4 bases, with 6 bases left between them. The CDR3 is made up of 13 amino acids. The CDR3 DNA is TGTGCCAGCAGCTTAGGGACCCCAGATACGCAGTATTTT. Amino acids: CASSLGTPDTQYF.

For the CDR3, the DNA is TGTGCCAGCAGCTCGGGACTTACTAATGAAAAACTGTTTTTT. It yields the protein CASSSGLTNEKLFF. The V call is TRBV7-3, the J call TRBJ1-4; D might be TRBD1 (5 bases). V lost 4 bases to trimming and J lost 2 bases, with 8 bases between them. Germline CDR1 reads SGHTA; CDR2 reads FQGTGA. CDR3 length: 14 residues.

The chain is built from TRBV4-1 and TRBJ1-5; D unresolved. Germline values: CDR1 MGHRA, CDR2 YSYEKL. The germline V and J ends were trimmed by 0 bases and 5 bases, with 8 bases remaining between them. The CDR3 has 14 residues. Here the CDR3 reads CASSQEAGYQPQHF. The CDR3 DNA sequence: TGCGCCAGCAGCCAAGAGGCGGGGTATCAGCCCCAGCATTTT.

The rearrangement links TRBV5-6 to TRBJ2-3, with unresolved D. Germline V CDR1 and CDR2: SGHDT, YYEEEE. The CDR3 contains 14 residues. V lost 1 base and J lost 0, with 6 bases in between. This chain's CDR3 is CASSLFRSTDTQYF. CDR3 nucleotides: TGTGCCAGCAGCTTGTTCAGAAGCACAGATACGCAGTATTTT.

The chain is built from TRBV7-2 and TRBJ1-2; no definite D call. The length of the CDR3 is 12 residues. The V gene lost 2 bases and the J gene lost 6 bases, with 7 bases spanning the gap. Germline V gene sequence: CDR1 SGHTA, CDR2 FQGNSA. CDR3 sequence: CASSLIGDGYTF. DNA for the CDR3: TGTGCCAGCAGCTTAATAGGAGATGGCTACACCTTC.